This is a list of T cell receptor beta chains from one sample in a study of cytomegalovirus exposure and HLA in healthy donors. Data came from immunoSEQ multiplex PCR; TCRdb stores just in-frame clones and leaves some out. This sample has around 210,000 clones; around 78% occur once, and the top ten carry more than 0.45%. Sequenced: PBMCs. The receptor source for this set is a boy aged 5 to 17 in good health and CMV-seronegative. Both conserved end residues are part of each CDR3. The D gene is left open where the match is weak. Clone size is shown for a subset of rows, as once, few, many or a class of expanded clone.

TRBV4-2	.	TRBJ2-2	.	CASSRWGTKLTGELFF	TGTGCCAGCAGTCGGTGGGGGACAAAGCTTACCGGGGAGCTGTTTTTT
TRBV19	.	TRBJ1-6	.	CASSVSRLSDSPLHF	TGTGCCAGTAGTGTCTCCAGGCTCTCGGATTCACCCCTCCACTTT
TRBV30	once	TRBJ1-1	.	CAWSGGATEAFF	TGTGCCTGGAGTGGCGGGGCCACTGAAGCTTTCTTT
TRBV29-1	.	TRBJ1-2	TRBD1	CSAVQGARGYTF	TGCAGCGCCGTTCAGGGGGCGCGTGGCTACACCTTC
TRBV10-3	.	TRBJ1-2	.	CAISASGQRRYGYTF	TGTGCCATCAGTGCAAGTGGCCAGCGGCGATATGGCTACACCTTC
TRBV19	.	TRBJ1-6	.	CASSIDHHRSSPLHF	TGTGCCAGTAGTATAGATCATCACAGGAGTTCACCCCTCCACTTT
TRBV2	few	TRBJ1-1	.	CASTEYPNTEAFF	TGTGCCAGCACCGAGTACCCGAACACTGAAGCTTTCTTT
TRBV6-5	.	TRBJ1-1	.	CASSSITGMNTEAFF	TGTGCCAGCAGTTCCATAACAGGGATGAACACTGAAGCTTTCTTT
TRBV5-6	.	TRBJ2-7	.	CASSPGVLRLEQYF	TGTGCCAGCAGTCCAGGGGTCCTAAGGTTGGAGCAGTACTTC
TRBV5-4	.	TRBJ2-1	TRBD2	CASSLEAGAYNEQFF	TGTGCCAGCAGCTTAGAAGCGGGGGCCTACAATGAGCAGTTCTTC
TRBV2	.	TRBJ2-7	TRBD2	CASSDENVLAGGEQYF	TGTGCCAGCAGTGATGAGAATGTGCTAGCGGGGGGCGAGCAGTACTTC
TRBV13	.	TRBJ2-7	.	CASSFGSSYEQYF	TGTGCCAGCAGCTTCGGGAGCTCCTACGAGCAGTACTTC
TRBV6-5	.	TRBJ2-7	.	CASSHLARDSYEQYF	TGTGCCAGCAGCCACTTAGCCCGGGACTCCTACGAGCAGTACTTC
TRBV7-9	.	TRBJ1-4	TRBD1	CASTSTGGEKLFF	TGTGCCAGCACCTCTACAGGGGGTGAAAAACTGTTTTTT
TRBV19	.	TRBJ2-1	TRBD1	CASGQGRGDNEQFF	TGTGCCAGCGGACAGGGGCGCGGGGACAATGAGCAGTTCTTC
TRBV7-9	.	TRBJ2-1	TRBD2	CASSPIPAGGGDEQFF	TGTGCCAGCAGCCCTATACCAGCGGGGGGCGGGGATGAGCAGTTCTTC
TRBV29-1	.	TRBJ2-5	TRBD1	CSVVRAGGSKQYF	TGCAGCGTTGTTCGGGCAGGGGGCAGCAAGCAGTACTTC
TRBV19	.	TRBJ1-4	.	CASRVRAGEKLFF	TGTGCCAGTAGGGTCAGGGCAGGTGAAAAACTGTTTTTT
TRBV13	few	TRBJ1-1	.	CASSPGHRCEAFF	TGTGCCAGCAGCCCGGGACACCGTTGTGAAGCTTTCTTT
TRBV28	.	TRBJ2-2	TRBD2	CASSLGLAGGNGPGELFF	TGTGCCAGCAGTTTAGGGCTAGCGGGAGGGAATGGCCCCGGGGAGCTGTTTTTT
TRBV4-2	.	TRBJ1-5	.	CASSQEAGGDQPQHF	TGTGCCAGCAGCCAAGAGGCAGGAGGGGATCAGCCCCAGCATTTT
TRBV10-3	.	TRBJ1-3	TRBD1	CAISESMEDRGGLGNTIYF	TGTGCCATCAGTGAGTCAATGGAGGACAGGGGGGGTCTTGGAAACACCATATATTTT
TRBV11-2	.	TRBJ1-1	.	CASSYQGRNTEAFF	TGTGCCAGCAGCTACCAGGGGCGGAACACTGAAGCTTTCTTT
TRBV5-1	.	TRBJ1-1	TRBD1	CASRDRGSVGYTEAFF	TGCGCCAGCAGGGACAGGGGTTCTGTCGGTTACACTGAAGCTTTCTTT
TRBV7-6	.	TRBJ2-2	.	CASSPLAATIETGELFF	TGTGCCAGCAGCCCTCTAGCCGCGACAATTGAGACCGGGGAGCTGTTTTTT
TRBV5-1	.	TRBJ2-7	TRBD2	CASSVSGGYTYEQYF	TGCGCCAGCAGCGTTAGCGGGGGGTATACCTACGAGCAGTACTTC
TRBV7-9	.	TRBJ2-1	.	CASSLGGGEQFF	TGTGCCAGCAGCTTAGGCGGAGGTGAGCAGTTCTTC
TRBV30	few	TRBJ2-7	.	CAWNNVPYEQYF	TGTGCCTGGAACAACGTACCCTACGAGCAGTACTTC